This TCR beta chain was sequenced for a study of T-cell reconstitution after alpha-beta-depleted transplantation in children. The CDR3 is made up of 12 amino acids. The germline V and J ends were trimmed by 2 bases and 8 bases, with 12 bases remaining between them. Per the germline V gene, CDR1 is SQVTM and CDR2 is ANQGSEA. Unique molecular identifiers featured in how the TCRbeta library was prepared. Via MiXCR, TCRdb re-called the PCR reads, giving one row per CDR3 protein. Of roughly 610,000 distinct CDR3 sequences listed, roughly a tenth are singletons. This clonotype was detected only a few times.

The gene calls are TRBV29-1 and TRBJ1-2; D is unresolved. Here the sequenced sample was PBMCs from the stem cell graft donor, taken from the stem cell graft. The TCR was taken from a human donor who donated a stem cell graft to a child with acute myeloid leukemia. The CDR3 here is CSVEIGSLGYTF. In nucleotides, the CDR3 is TGCAGCGTTGAAATTGGGTCTTTGGGCTACACCTTC.